Listed below are T cell receptor beta chains from one sample, sequenced in a study of CD8+CD57+ T cells in acquired aplastic anemia. One entry per CDR3 protein results from TCRdb running MiXCR on the reads. The repertoire holds 150,000 to 200,000 distinct CDR3 sequences, with 47% as singletons. Material: sorted CD4+, CD8+, or CD8+CD57+ T cells (not recorded which) from PBMCs. These receptors originate from a human donor with aplastic anemia. CDR3s include the opening cysteine and the closing phenylalanine or tryptophan. A D gene is named only where the DNA matches it firmly. Only part of the rows carry a size: once, few, many, or a class if the clone is expanded.

many	TRBJ2-5	.	TRBV20-1	CSASKGEEQETQYF	TGCAGTGCTAGTAAGGGGGAGGAACAAGAGACCCAGTACTTC
.	TRBJ1-6	.	TRBV20-1	CSASSGVALLGSPLHF	TGCAGTGCTAGCAGCGGGGTTGCCTTGCTCGGATCACCCCTCCACTTT
.	TRBJ2-3	TRBD2	TRBV13	CASSVELAGGTSTDAQYF	TGTGCCAGCAGCGTAGAACTAGCGGGCGGAACTAGCACAGATGCGCAGTATTTT
many	TRBJ1-1	.	TRBV2	CASRAKGGGSTEAFF	TGTGCCAGCAGAGCCAAAGGGGGAGGTAGCACTGAAGCTTTCTTT
.	TRBJ1-3	.	TRBV4-3	CASSQDHRPSPGNTIYF	TGCGCCAGCAGCCAAGATCACCGTCCCAGCCCTGGAAACACCATATATTTT
many	TRBJ2-7	TRBD1	TRBV24-1	CATRAGGSYEQYF	TGTGCCACCAGGGCAGGGGGCAGCTACGAGCAGTACTTC
many	TRBJ2-7	.	TRBV5-1	CASSLQRSSYEQYF	TGCGCCAGCAGCTTGCAGCGGTCCTCCTACGAGCAGTACTTC
many	TRBJ1-3	TRBD1	TRBV29-1	CSVAGTGGNTIYF	TGCAGCGTTGCCGGGACAGGGGGAAACACCATATATTTT
many	TRBJ2-1	.	TRBV19	CASSSTGGSYNEQFF	TGTGCCAGTAGTTCGACAGGAGGCTCCTACAATGAGCAGTTCTTC
many	TRBJ2-2	TRBD2	TRBV19	CASRPSGRETGELFF	TGTGCCAGTAGACCCAGCGGGAGAGAAACCGGGGAGCTGTTTTTT
.	TRBJ2-7	.	TRBV5-6	CASSLVQGSSYEQYF	TGTGCCAGCAGCTTGGTTCAGGGGAGCTCCTACGAGCAGTACTTC
many	TRBJ2-3	.	TRBV3-1	CASSQSGRTDTQYF	TGTGCCAGCAGCCAATCTGGTCGGACAGATACGCAGTATTTT
.	TRBJ2-5	.	TRBV7-2	CASSLAAGETQYF	TGTGCCAGCAGCTTAGCTGCGGGAGAGACCCAGTACTTC
.	TRBJ2-7	TRBD2	TRBV5-8	CATETSGTAYEQYF	TGTGCCACGGAGACTAGCGGGACAGCCTACGAGCAGTACTTC
.	TRBJ2-3	.	TRBV9	CANMLWGTQYF	TGTGCCAACATGCTCTGGGGTACGCAGTATTTT
few	TRBJ2-1	.	TRBV5-4	CASSLALGSLIFDEQFF	TGTGCCAGCAGCTTGGCTCTAGGTTCCCTTATATTCGATGAGCAGTTCTTC
many	TRBJ1-5	.	TRBV19	CASSMDGNQPQHF	TGTGCCAGTAGTATGGACGGCAATCAGCCCCAGCATTTT
.	TRBJ1-1	.	TRBV7-9	CASSLGGSEAFF	TGTGCCAGCAGCTTAGGAGGGAGTGAAGCTTTCTTT
.	TRBJ2-7	.	TRBV7-3	CASSLQPGGEQYF	TGTGCCAGCAGCTTACAGCCGGGCGGCGAGCAGTACTTC
once	TRBJ2-5	.	TRBV19	CASRQQGGVETQYF	TGTGCCAGTAGGCAACAGGGTGGTGTGGAGACCCAGTACTTC
many	TRBJ1-2	.	TRBV6-5	CASSLDGSRGYTF	TGTGCCAGCAGTTTAGACGGTTCCCGGGGCTACACCTTC
once	TRBJ2-7	.	TRBV5-1	CASSFGQAYEQYF	TGCGCCAGCAGCTTTGGGCAGGCCTACGAGCAGTACTTC
.	TRBJ2-1	TRBD2	TRBV30	CAWSTGTSFNEQFF	TGTGCCTGGAGTACCGGGACTAGTTTCAATGAGCAGTTCTTC
few	TRBJ1-2	.	TRBV29-1	CSAVTAALGYTF	TGCAGCGCTGTCACAGCGGCCCTTGGCTACACCTTC
many	TRBJ2-7	.	TRBV11-2	CASSFEHLSYEQYF	TGTGCCAGCAGCTTTGAACACCTCTCCTACGAGCAGTACTTC
.	TRBJ2-5	.	TRBV20-1	CSARVENQETQYF	TGCAGTGCTAGAGTGGAGAACCAAGAGACCCAGTACTTC
.	TRBJ2-7	.	TRBV7-8	CASSHHDGEQYF	TGTGCCAGCAGCCACCACGACGGCGAGCAGTACTTC
.	TRBJ2-7	TRBD2	TRBV19	CASSVLAGVLEQYF	TGTGCCAGTAGTGTACTAGCGGGAGTTCTCGAGCAGTACTTC
many	TRBJ2-5	.	TRBV12-3/TRBV12-4	CASSTEDRGYF	TGTGCCAGCAGTACCGAGGACCGGGGGTACTTC
.	TRBJ1-2	.	TRBV7-3	CASSFDSRGYGYTF	TGTGCCAGCAGCTTTGACAGTCGAGGGTATGGCTACACCTTC
once	TRBJ1-6	.	TRBV9	CAGSEINSPLHF	TGTGCCGGCAGCGAGATTAATTCACCCCTCCACTTT
.	TRBJ1-4	TRBD1	TRBV18	CASSPEQGFNEKLFF	TGTGCCAGCTCCCCAGAACAGGGGTTTAATGAAAAACTGTTTTTT
.	TRBJ1-1	.	TRBV12-3/TRBV12-4	CASSVPGQFTEAFF	TGTGCCAGCAGTGTCCCAGGACAGTTCACTGAAGCTTTCTTT
few	TRBJ1-1	.	TRBV6-2/TRBV6-3	CASTSGRRPVTEAFF	TGTGCCAGCACCTCAGGACGGAGGCCGGTCACTGAAGCTTTCTTT
.	TRBJ2-2	.	TRBV2	CASSEREVEELFF	TGTGCCAGCAGTGAAAGGGAGGTGGAGGAGCTGTTTTTT
.	TRBJ2-1	.	TRBV7-3	CASSLTSGYEQFF	TGTGCCAGCAGCTTAACATCAGGGTATGAGCAGTTCTTC
many	TRBJ1-4	.	TRBV5-1	CASSRDWNEKLFF	TGCGCCAGCAGCCGGGACTGGAATGAAAAACTGTTTTTT
.	TRBJ2-7	TRBD1	TRBV20-1	CSARKVKGADEQYF	TGCAGTGCTAGAAAAGTAAAGGGGGCAGACGAGCAGTACTTC
many	TRBJ2-1	.	TRBV2	CASSEGQGRGVEQFF	TGTGCCAGCAGTGAGGGGCAGGGGAGAGGAGTGGAGCAGTTCTTC
.	TRBJ1-1	.	TRBV4-1	CASSQATRVGTEAFF	TGCGCCAGCAGCCAGGCCACTAGAGTTGGCACTGAAGCTTTCTTT
few	TRBJ1-1	.	TRBV2	CASSPNRAGTEAFF	TGTGCCAGCAGTCCTAACAGGGCGGGCACTGAAGCTTTCTTT
many	TRBJ2-1	.	TRBV2	CASSNDFGVGEQFF	TGTGCCAGCAGCAACGATTTCGGGGTCGGTGAGCAGTTCTTC
.	TRBJ1-1	TRBD1	TRBV20-1	CSALTGENTEAFF	TGCAGTGCCCTGACAGGGGAGAACACTGAAGCTTTCTTT
.	TRBJ2-1	.	TRBV15	CATSLGRDGNNEQFF	TGTGCCACCAGCCTAGGCCGGGACGGAAACAATGAGCAGTTCTTC
many	TRBJ1-1	.	TRBV10-2	CASGNGVGGTEAFF	TGCGCCAGCGGGAACGGGGTGGGTGGCACTGAAGCTTTCTTT
few	TRBJ1-5	.	TRBV25-1	CASSVGNQPQHF	TGTGCCAGCAGTGTAGGAAATCAGCCCCAGCATTTT
.	TRBJ2-1	TRBD2	TRBV29-1	CSVEPPSGIDEQFF	TGCAGCGTTGAACCTCCTAGCGGGATCGATGAGCAGTTCTTC
.	TRBJ2-7	TRBD2	TRBV25-1	CASSFQLAGYSYEQYF	TGTGCCAGCAGTTTTCAGCTAGCGGGTTACTCCTACGAGCAGTACTTC
.	TRBJ2-3	.	TRBV12-3/TRBV12-4	CASNSKRVGADTQYF	TGTGCCAGCAATAGCAAAAGGGTTGGGGCAGATACGCAGTATTTT
few	TRBJ1-1	.	TRBV28	CASSPLRVFTEAFF	TGTGCCAGCAGTCCCCTCCGTGTATTTACTGAAGCTTTCTTT
once	TRBJ1-2	.	TRBV7-9	CASRRDVYGYTF	TGTGCCAGCAGGCGGGACGTTTATGGCTACACCTTC
few	TRBJ1-5	.	TRBV24-1	CATSDLLGYQPQHF	TGTGCCACCAGTGATTTGCTAGGGTATCAGCCCCAGCATTTT
many	TRBJ2-5	TRBD1	TRBV12-3/TRBV12-4	CASRKGQMQETQYF	TGTGCCAGCAGAAAGGGACAGATGCAAGAGACCCAGTACTTC
many	TRBJ1-1	.	TRBV19	CASRTTGNTEAFF	TGTGCCAGTAGGACGACAGGGAACACTGAAGCTTTCTTT
many	TRBJ2-3	.	TRBV7-9	CASSQVDTQYF	TGTGCCAGCAGCCAGGTCGATACGCAGTATTTT
many	TRBJ1-5	TRBD1	TRBV19	CASSILRDRGEVQPQHF	TGTGCCAGTAGTATCCTAAGGGACAGGGGCGAGGTTCAGCCCCAGCATTTT
once	TRBJ2-7	.	TRBV11-3	CASSVDTLSSYEQYF	TGTGCCAGCAGCGTGGACACATTGAGCTCCTACGAGCAGTACTTC
.	TRBJ2-5	.	TRBV20-1	CSASGPSEETQYF	TGCAGTGCCTCAGGTCCTAGCGAAGAGACCCAGTACTTC
few	TRBJ1-1	TRBD1	TRBV7-2	CASSPPQGATEAFF	TGTGCCAGCAGCCCCCCCCAGGGGGCCACTGAAGCTTTCTTT